One and the same sample provided the 5 T cell receptor beta chains below, sequenced in a study of T cells after posttransplantation cyclophosphamide. The table came from immunoSEQ multiplex PCR; TCRdb's copy has only in-frame clones and leaves some out. There are 38,000 or so clones in the sample, none observed a single time. The sample consisted of PBMCs. The receptors shown here come from a man in his forties or fifties in good health, CMV-negative, and a related stem cell transplant donor.

This clone was seen repeatedly, ten times or more. The CDR3: CASSRQEGNTIYF. The CDR3 DNA sequence: TGTGCCAGCAGTAGACAGGAGGGAAACACCATATATTTT. V gene TRBV6-1 combines with J gene TRBJ1-3, with D maybe TRBD1 (6 bases). CDR3 length: 13 amino acids. Per germline, CDR1 MNHNS and CDR2 SASEGT. V was cut by 5 bases and J by 4 bases, with 9 bases left in between.

In this sample, this clone turned up many times. This CDR3 is CASSPRGSGNNEQFF. As DNA, the CDR3 is TGTGCCAGCAGCCCCCGTGGTAGCGGGAACAATGAGCAGTTCTTC. The chain uses TRBV5-4 and TRBJ2-1, with 8 bases lining up with TRBD2. The CDR3 extends over 15 amino acids. J was trimmed by 5 bases and V by 4 bases; bases with no gene match: 8. Germline-derived CDR1 and CDR2 are SGHNT and YYREEE (reference sequence).

This clone was seen ten or more times. The V and J genes are TRBV6-1 and TRBJ1-1, with D possibly TRBD1 on 6 matching bases. Germline V gene lookup returns CDR1 MNHNS and CDR2 SASEGT. The V and J ends lost 4 bases and 3 bases respectively, with 12 bases between them. The CDR3 runs to 14 residues. In DNA, the CDR3 is TGTGCCAGCAGTGCTAATACAGGGTACACTGAAGCTTTCTTT. It codes for CASSANTGYTEAFF.

The sample holds many counts of this clone. The chain has TRBV7-8 and TRBJ1-2, with 10 bases aligning to TRBD1. After removal of 6 bases from V and 0 bases from J, the junction contained 10 bases not matched to a gene. The CDR3 extends over 17 amino acids. CDR1 and CDR2 from the germline V gene are SGHVS and FQNEAQ. For the CDR3, the DNA is TGTGCCAGCAGGGGGACAGGGGATCCCCCCTCTAACTATGGCTACACCTTC. This translates into CASRGTGDPPSNYGYTF. Using reference TRBV7-8 and TRBJ1-2 for the parts outside the CDR3, the full variable domain is GAGVSQSPRYKVAKRGQDVALRCDPISGHVSLFWYQQALGQGPEFLTYFQNEAQLDKSGLPSDRFFAERPEGSVSTLKIQRTQQEDSAVYLCASRGTGDPPSNYGYTFGSGTRLTVV.

This CDR3 is CASSVGLIIQETQYF. As DNA, the CDR3 is TGTGCCAGCAGCGTAGGCCTAATTATCCAAGAGACCCAGTACTTC. This chain links TRBV9 with TRBJ2-5; D is undetermined. Trimming stripped 0 bases from V and 1 base from J, with 10 bases between. The V gene's germline CDR1 is SGDLS and CDR2 YYNGEE. The CDR3 covers 15 residues.